This passage covers 2 T cell receptor beta chains from one sample sequenced in a study of multiple sclerosis patients with progressive multifocal leukoencephalopathy. The method was immunoSEQ multiplex PCR; TCRdb's version includes in-frame clones alone and lacks a portion of them. Of 25,000 to 30,000 clones listed, around 89% are singletons. Documented time point: before natalizumab initiation. Sequencing input: PBMCs. The receptors come from a human donor with multiple sclerosis.

Worth noting for this clone: The same CDR3 arises from other DNA sequences in this sample as well. The chain uses TRBV9 and TRBJ2-3, with D possibly matching TRBD2 (5 bases). CDR3 length: 13 amino acids. From germline, CDR1 is SGDLS and CDR2 YYNGEE. The V and J ends lost 0 bases and 3 bases respectively, with 5 bases between them. The CDR3 DNA reads as TGTGCCAGCAGCGTAGGCGGGACAGATACGCAGTATTTT. The encoded protein is CASSVGGTDTQYF.

The genes are TRBV6-5 and TRBJ1-1; unclear D gene. Germline values: CDR1 MNHEY, CDR2 SVGAGI. The length of the CDR3 is 11 residues. V lost 6 bases and J lost 2, with 4 bases in between. The CDR3 nucleotides are TGTGCCAGCAGAAGAAACACTGAAGCTTTCTTT. Its protein product is CASRRNTEAFF.